The sequence of this TCR beta chain was determined in a study of identical twins. General study findings and limits: Invariant MAIT and iNKT cells are populations that could partly confound zero-insertion analyses. The conclusions drew on cross-sectional statistical analysis instead of tracking the same donors. Within cord blood, abundant beta clonotypes carried fewer insertions, but memory repertoires showed no such trend.

With template switching, a universal primer site was added, and the cDNA carried unique molecular identifiers. TCRdb re-analysed the 5' RACE reads in MiXCR, keeping a single row per CDR3 protein. The sample lists under 900,000 distinct CDR3 sequences, over 9% occurring once. A note on this clonotype: The target antigen is unknown.

This CDR3 has 15 residues. Per germline, CDR1 SGHTA and CDR2 FQGTGA. The V and J ends lost 10 bases and 5 bases, in that order; junction bases with no gene match: 13. These same data were also listed under a study on yellow fever vaccine responses in identical twins.

V gene TRBV7-3 combines with J gene TRBJ2-3; 9 nucleotides match TRBD1. The sequence was collected from a young woman in good health. Input material: PBMCs. The CDR3 DNA reads as TGTGCCATACACTATGCAGGACAGGGGTTAGATACGCAGTATTTT. As protein: CAIHYAGQGLDTQYF.